One TCR beta chain is described in this entry. The entry originates in a study of blood T cells in healthy people across ages. The second PCR ran about 6 to 11 cycles with a sample-barcoded 5' primer and J-beta primers. Each TCR beta cDNA got a 12-nucleotide random molecular identifier. Sequencing recovered at least 2.5 million CDR3-containing paired-end reads from each sample. Using its own MiXCR run on the 5' RACE reads, TCRdb lists one record per CDR3 protein. The table records some 1.5 million distinct CDR3 sequences, 28% of them present only once. This receptor was taken from a woman aged 25 to 39 in good health. Material for sequencing was blood.

The CDR3 sequence: CASSQTIGGAEAFF. The CDR3 region has the DNA TGTGCCAGCAGTCAGACAATCGGTGGGGCTGAAGCTTTCTTT. V is TRBV2 and J is TRBJ1-1, with D hard to call. The V gene lost 5 bases and the J gene lost 6 bases, with 16 bases spanning the gap. Germline V lookup: CDR1 SNHLY, CDR2 FYNNEI. The CDR3 is 14 residues long. Together with reference TRBV2 and TRBJ1-1, the CDR3 gives the full variable domain: EPEVTQTPSHQVTQMGQEVILRCVPISNHLYFYWYRQILGQKVEFLVSFYNNEISEKSEIFDDQFSVERPDGSNFTLKIRSTKLEDSAMYFCASSQTIGGAEAFFGQGTRLTVV.